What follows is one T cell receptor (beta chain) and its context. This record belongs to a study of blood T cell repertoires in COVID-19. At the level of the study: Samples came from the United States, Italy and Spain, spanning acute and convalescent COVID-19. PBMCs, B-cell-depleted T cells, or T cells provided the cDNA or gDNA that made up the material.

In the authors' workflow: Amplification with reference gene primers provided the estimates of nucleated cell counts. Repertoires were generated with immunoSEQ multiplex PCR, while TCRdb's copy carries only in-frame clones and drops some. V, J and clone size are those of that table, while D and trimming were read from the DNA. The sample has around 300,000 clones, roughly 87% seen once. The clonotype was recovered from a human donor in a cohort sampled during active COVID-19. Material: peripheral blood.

The CDR3 DNA follows: TGTGCCAGCAGCCCAAAAGTCCTGGCTGGCTACACCTTC. Its translation is CASSPKVLAGYTF. The chain joins TRBV12-3 or TRBV12-4 to TRBJ1-2; D remains ambiguous. V lost 6 bases, J lost 7 bases, and 15 bases lay in between. This CDR3 is 13 amino acids long.